These T cell receptor beta chains were read from a single sample in a study of blood T cells in healthy people across ages. TCRdb re-called the 5' RACE reads with MiXCR, one entry per CDR3 protein. Among hundreds of thousands of distinct CDR3 sequences listed, 58% were seen once. Material for sequencing was blood. Every receptor here comes from a man aged 25-40 years in good health. CDR3s include the opening cysteine and the closing phenylalanine or tryptophan. D genes are given only for firm matches. Some rows mark clone size as missing; the rest say once, few, many or name a class of expanded clone.

NA,15,TRBV20-1,NA,TRBJ2-2,TGCAGTGCTAGGGTGTTCGGGGGGAACACCGGGGAGCTGTTTTTT,CSARVFGGNTGELFF
NA,16,TRBV4-1,NA,TRBJ2-7,TGCGCCAGCAGCCAAGGCGAGGGGGACATAACCTACGAGCAGTACTTC,CASSQGEGDITYEQYF
TRBD1,14,TRBV5-1,NA,TRBJ1-2,TGCGCCAGCAACTCGACCCCAGGGGGCAGTGGCTACACCTTC,CASNSTPGGSGYTF
TRBD1,17,TRBV20-1,few,TRBJ1-4,TGCAGTGCTAGTGGCCTGCAGGGACAGGGAAGGAACGGAAAACTGTTTTTT,CSASGLQGQGRNGKLFF
TRBD2,13,TRBV6-7,NA,TRBJ2-1,TGTGCCATCCCGAGCGGGGGCGGCCCAGAGCAGTTCTTC,CAIPSGGGPEQFF
NA,12,TRBV29-1,NA,TRBJ2-7,TGCAGCGGATACAGGGATGGGGACGAGCAGTACTTC,CSGYRDGDEQYF
NA,13,TRBV7-3,many,TRBJ2-5,TGTGCCAGCAGCTTAACGGCTCGGGAGACCCAGTACTTC,CASSLTARETQYF
TRBD1,14,TRBV4-3,few,TRBJ2-1,TGCGCCAGCAGCCAAGGGGACAGGGTAAATGAGCAGTTCTTC,CASSQGDRVNEQFF
TRBD2,16,TRBV10-3,once,TRBJ2-3,TGTGCCACGACGCCCGGGACTAGCATTCCGACAGATACGCAGTATTTT,CATTPGTSIPTDTQYF
TRBD1,14,TRBV4-3,NA,TRBJ2-1,TGCGCCAGCAGCCAAGTGACAGGGCGGAATGAGCAGTTCTTC,CASSQVTGRNEQFF
NA,14,TRBV28,NA,TRBJ1-2,TGTGCCAGCAGAACAGGGCCGCCGGGCTATGGCTACACCTTC,CASRTGPPGYGYTF
NA,13,TRBV29-1,NA,TRBJ1-2,TGCAGCGTTGAGGGTGCGAATGCCTATGGCTACACCTTC,CSVEGANAYGYTF
NA,11,TRBV27,NA,TRBJ2-4,TGTGCCAGCAGTTTAAAAAACATTCAGTACTTC,CASSLKNIQYF
TRBD1,18,TRBV7-2,NA,TRBJ2-3,TGTGCCAGCAGCTCCCCTAGGGGGCGTTCGCCGGGCACAGATACGCAGTATTTT,CASSSPRGRSPGTDTQYF
NA,16,TRBV24-1,NA,TRBJ1-5,TGTGCCACCAGTGGAGTTAGGGTTGACGGCAATCAGCCCCAGCATTTT,CATSGVRVDGNQPQHF
TRBD2,14,TRBV29-1,few,TRBJ2-5,TGCAGCGTTGAGGGGCGGGAGGCACAAGAGACCCAGTACTTC,CSVEGREAQETQYF
TRBD2,19,TRBV7-2,NA,TRBJ2-5,TGTGCCAGCAGCTTGGGATGGGGGGGGTCTCAAACGTTACAAGAGACCCAGTACTTC,CASSLGWGGSQTLQETQYF
NA,13,TRBV28,NA,TRBJ2-1,TGTGCCAGCAGCATCTCAACTAGAAATGAGCAGTTCTTC,CASSISTRNEQFF
TRBD1,16,TRBV7-2,NA,TRBJ2-5,TGTGCCAGCAGCTTAACTCAACAGGGGGCGTGGGAGACCCAGTACTTC,CASSLTQQGAWETQYF
NA,12,TRBV12-3/TRBV12-4,NA,TRBJ2-5,TGTGCCAGCAGCCGACTAGTATATGAGCAGTACTTC,CASSRLVYEQYF
TRBD1,14,TRBV6-1,NA,TRBJ2-7,TGTGCCAGCTCGTCCTTAACGGGACAGTACGAGCAGTACTTC,CASSSLTGQYEQYF
NA,11,TRBV29-1,NA,TRBJ1-2,TGCAGCGTCCCGGGGAACTATGGCTACACCTTC,CSVPGNYGYTF
TRBD1,13,TRBV20-1,NA,TRBJ1-5,TGCAGTGCTGGGGGACAGGGGGCTCGGCCCCAGCATTTT,CSAGGQGARPQHF
NA,15,TRBV5-1,few,TRBJ2-5,TGCGCCAGCAGCCCCTCTCGGGGAGGACAAGAGACCCAGTACTTC,CASSPSRGGQETQYF
TRBD1,14,TRBV12-3/TRBV12-4,NA,TRBJ1-2,TGTGCCAGCAGTTTCCAGGGGGCGATGGGTGGCTACACCTTC,CASSFQGAMGGYTF
NA,17,TRBV5-1,few,TRBJ2-3,TGCGCCAGCAGATCCGGCGGTGGTACCATCTCCACAGATACGCAGTATTTT,CASRSGGGTISTDTQYF
NA,17,TRBV4-3,NA,TRBJ2-1,TGCGCCAGCAGCCAAGTCTGGGGTCAGGTAGGGCGGGTGGAGCAGTTCTTC,CASSQVWGQVGRVEQFF
NA,15,TRBV5-1,NA,TRBJ1-1,TGCGCCAGCAGCTTGGAAACCGATTGGCACACTGAAGCTTTCTTT,CASSLETDWHTEAFF
NA,12,TRBV29-1,NA,TRBJ2-7,TGCAGCGTTGAGGAGGGGCGGTCCGAGCAGTACTTC,CSVEEGRSEQYF
TRBD2,14,TRBV20-1,many,TRBJ2-5,TGCAGTTCCATAGGGCCAGCGGGAGTAGAGACCCAGTACTTC,CSSIGPAGVETQYF
TRBD1,14,TRBV14,few,TRBJ2-7,TGTGCCAGCAGTAACTCCGGGACAGGGGGCGAGCAGTACTTC,CASSNSGTGGEQYF
NA,13,TRBV3-1,many,TRBJ1-1,TGTGCCAGCAGCCAAGTACGCGATTCTGAAGCTTTCTTT,CASSQVRDSEAFF
NA,15,TRBV5-1,NA,TRBJ2-1,TGCGCCAGCAACCCAGAGGACAAGATGGCTTTGGGGCAGTTCTTC,CASNPEDKMALGQFF
TRBD2,16,TRBV27,NA,TRBJ2-3,TGTGCCAGCAGACCCTGGACTAGCGGGAGATCGGATACGCAGTATTTT,CASRPWTSGRSDTQYF
NA,16,TRBV4-3,NA,TRBJ2-7,TGCGCCAGCAGCCACGACAATAGCGGGACAGACAATGAGCAGTACTTC,CASSHDNSGTDNEQYF
NA,14,TRBV2,NA,TRBJ2-7,TGTGCCAGCAGGATCGGGTGGAGCTCCTACGAGCAGTACTTC,CASRIGWSSYEQYF
NA,14,TRBV6-1,once,TRBJ2-6,TGTGCCACACTACCGGGGTTTGGGGCCAACGTCCTGACTTTC,CATLPGFGANVLTF
NA,14,TRBV12-3/TRBV12-4,few,TRBJ1-4,TGTGCCAGCCGCCGGGGAACAACTAATGAAAAACTGTTTTTT,CASRRGTTNEKLFF
NA,15,TRBV7-2,NA,TRBJ2-1,TGTGCCAGCAGCTTACAGGGGGGAATGTACAATGAGCAGTTCTTC,CASSLQGGMYNEQFF
NA,15,TRBV28,NA,TRBJ1-4,TGTGCCAGCACCCCCGGGGGATTACTTTTTGGGAAACTGTTTTTT,CASTPGGLLFGKLFF
NA,16,TRBV12-3/TRBV12-4,NA,TRBJ2-3,TGTGCCAGCAGTTCACGACTCGGGGTCCAGCGGGATACGCAGTATTTT,CASSSRLGVQRDTQYF
TRBD2,17,TRBV5-1,NA,TRBJ2-3,TGCGCCAGCAGCTTGACGACTAGCGGGACTAGCACAGATACGCAGTATTTT,CASSLTTSGTSTDTQYF
NA,16,TRBV4-3,few,TRBJ2-7,TGCGCCAGCAGCCAAGACCCAGGGGTGTTGCACCACGAGCAGTACTTC,CASSQDPGVLHHEQYF
NA,13,TRBV29-1,NA,TRBJ2-7,TGCAGCGTTAGTGACGGAAGCTCCTACGAGCAGTACTTC,CSVSDGSSYEQYF
NA,15,TRBV12-3/TRBV12-4,few,TRBJ2-5,TGTGCCAGCAGTTTAGCCTCCTTTTCCCAAGAGACCCAGTACTTC,CASSLASFSQETQYF
TRBD2,15,TRBV7-2,NA,TRBJ2-1,TGTGCCGGCAGCGGCCTAGCGGGAGTTAACAATGAGCAGTTCTTC,CAGSGLAGVNNEQFF
TRBD1,17,TRBV6-1,NA,TRBJ2-7,TGTGCCAGCAGTCGATCCCATAAGACAGGGCTCTCCTACGAGCAGTACTTC,CASSRSHKTGLSYEQYF
TRBD2,16,TRBV7-2,NA,TRBJ2-5,TGTGCCAGCAGCTTAGTGAGCGGGGGAAGCCAAGAGACTCAGTACTTC,CASSLVSGGSQETQYF
NA,14,TRBV9,NA,TRBJ2-6,TGTGCCAAGAAACTACTCTCTGGGGCCAACGTCCTGACTTTC,CAKKLLSGANVLTF
NA,13,TRBV19,NA,TRBJ1-2,TGTGCCAGCTCTAGGGGGGCCGCCGGATCCTACACCTTC,CASSRGAAGSYTF
NA,13,TRBV20-1,few,TRBJ2-7,TGCAGTGCTACAAAGGCAGCCGTCTACGAGCAGTACTTC,CSATKAAVYEQYF
NA,14,TRBV20-1,NA,TRBJ1-5,TGCAGTGCTAGGCGGGGAAATAGCAATCAGCCCCAGCATTTT,CSARRGNSNQPQHF